This section outlines one T cell receptor (beta chain) sequence together with its context. Its antigen is currently not known. Base-call qualities are not available, and no considerably larger clone is one nucleotide away. The sample is drawn from a study of T cell responses to AZD1222 COVID-19 vaccine (dated by TCRdb to the early 2020s). At the level of the whole study: A total of around 240 trial participants underwent TCR sequencing, of whom some 210 received two doses of AZD1222 and about 25 received two doses of the MenACWY control vaccine. Enrollment into the trials was organized by age into subgroups of 18-55, 56-69 and 70-plus years, and those subgroups contained about 160, 30 and 59 TCR-sequenced participants, respectively.

The time point label of this sample denotes: about 28 days (+/-7) after the second vaccine dose. AZD1222 recipients given second doses at about 4 weeks or at about 12 weeks were pooled, since spike-specific TCR depth and breadth were not found to differ between the two schedules. Vaccinee samples came from UK trials COV001 and COV002, including a single-blind randomized controlled phase 2/3 trial of AZD1222 (ChAdOx1 nCoV-19) in healthy adults. For TCRbeta chain sequencing, PBMC samples from trial participants were taken at day 0 and at day 28 after the second dose. The V end loses 2 bases and the J end loses 6 bases, and a stretch of 16 bases separates them. CDR1 and CDR2 are drawn from the germline V gene: SGHAT, FQNNGV. The CDR3, cysteine through phenylalanine, is 15 amino acids long. Just the 45-base CDR3 DNA is kept, in frame starting at base 1. The paper's findings and limits, for the study overall: In the small 56-69-year group, the increase in depth fell short of significance, most likely because of low power. After two AZD1222 doses, both the breadth and the depth of spike-specific TCRs were significantly higher than at day 0 and than in MenACWY recipients. The whole spike protein was spanned by vaccine-associated CD4 TCRs, and dominant responses were seen in regions 160-218 and 743-854. Reportedly, close to half of the unique spike-specific TCRs recognized epitopes lying outside the regions that are mutated in the B.1.351 and B.1.1.7 variants. Because no day 14 peak-response samples were available, repertoires were characterized only after the peak T cell response. Only five or six AZD1222 recipients were SARS-CoV-2 seropositive at baseline, limiting conclusions about previously exposed vaccinees. Participants were mostly white British and included more females than males, and it was suggested by the authors that clonal diversity may have been underestimated.

The CDR3 regions of human TCRbeta chains were analyzed by immunosequencing. The published analysis was carried out like this. TCRs in the repertoires were compared against a reference library of SARS-CoV-2-specific TCRs that had been generated with the MIRA antigen-specificity platform. Breadth was defined as the fraction of unique TCRs that were SARS-CoV-2-associated. Depth was defined as the fraction of total T cells that were SARS-CoV-2-associated. Each spike-specific TCR was assigned to its reactive spike region and to a CD4 or CD8 class using the MIRA data. Log10-transformed breadth and depth values were compared by one-way ANOVA with Sidak's multiple comparisons tests. This immuneACCESS table, as held by TCRdb, lists in-frame sequences with V and J called but not all clones. Of the missing ones, under half trace to an unresolved V gene in checked studies; the others have no known cause. That table is the source of V, J and clone size, and D and trimming were worked out from the DNA. The sample table lists about 81,000 clones, approximately 90% of them with a count of one. The ten biggest clones cover 6.5% to 9.5% of the sample.

Sequencing was performed on peripheral blood, taken 28 days after the second AZD1222 dose. The TCR comes from an adult who received the AZD1222 COVID-19 vaccine. The chain is made from TRBV11-2 and TRBJ1-2; a weak D assignment points to TRBD1 (5 bases agree). The nucleotides are TGTGCCAGCAGCTTACGTGAAGCAGGGACTAATGGCTACACCTTC. This translates into CASSLREAGTNGYTF.